The 10 T cell receptor beta chains given below trace back to one sample, sequenced in a study of CD8+ T cells in alopecia areata. The authors sorted pooled cutaneous lymph node cells using CD4, CD8alpha, NKG2D, NKG2ACE and other markers. Isolated RNA was reverse transcribed into cDNA used as the sequencing template. Sequencing was performed with immunoSEQ multiplex PCR; in TCRdb, only in-frame clones are kept and a portion is missing. The repertoire consists of about 19,000 clones, none detected only once. The sequencing input was CD8+ T cells sorted from a lymph node. The receptors were gathered from a C3H/HeJ mouse with alopecia areata. The strain bears MHC haplotype H2-k.

This clone appeared a few times. Mouse names are used for the genes. The DNA ends 4 residues before the CDR3 does, and the rest of the CDR3 is filled in from the germline J gene. The chain has TRBV12-1 and TRBJ1-2, with 7 positions matching TRBD1. Germline assignment: CDR1 SGHSN and CDR2 HYEKVE. The V segment lost 4 bases and the J segment 3 bases; nucleotides outside the gene matches: 4. The CDR3 length is 13 residues. This CDR3 reads CASSNRGDSDYTF. Incomplete CDR3 DNA: TGTGCCAGCTCAAACAGGGGAGACTCC.

This clone was detected only a few times. Genes here carry mouse names. The CDR3 is cut off 4 residues early in the read; its end comes from the germline J gene. The J gene is TRBJ2-7, the V gene TRBV19; D possibly corresponds to TRBD1 (6 bases). Germline V lookup: CDR1 FNHDT, CDR2 SITEND (reference sequence). The CDR3 covers 13 residues. Deletions cut 6 bases from V and 0 bases from J, with 10 bases between. The CDR3 loop is CASNRDNSYEQYF. The sequenced CDR3 bases are TGTGCCAGCAACCGGGACAACTCCTAT.

Comment on this clone: Germline and genes: mouse. Read data end 4 residues before the CDR3 end; the end is taken from the germline J gene. This chain uses TRBV2 with TRBJ2-5, with TRBD1 identical over 10 bases. CDR1 LGHNA and CDR2 YSYQKL come from the germline V gene. The CDR3 is made up of 15 amino acids. V was clipped by 4 bases and J by 2 bases; unmatched bases: 3. The DNA read from the CDR3 is TGTGCCAGCAGCCCCCGACAGGGGGCCCAAGAC. This translates into CASSPRQGAQD. The full CDR3 sequence reads CASSPRQGAQDTQYF.

The table lists this clone with a few counts. Mouse gene names apply. The DNA ends 4 residues before the CDR3 does, and the rest of the CDR3 is filled in from the germline J gene. This sequence joins TRBV13-3 and TRBJ2-2; possibly TRBD2 for D (7 bases). The CDR3 consists of 15 residues. Germline CDR1 NNHDY, CDR2 SYVADS. The V end was cut by 4 bases, the J end by 0 bases, with 10 bases between. The covered CDR3 bases are TGTGCCAGCAGTAGGGGGGGTGCAAACACCGGG. It specifies CASSRGGANTG. In full, the CDR3 reads CASSRGGANTGQLYF.

In its sample, this clone was seen a few times. The germline and genes are mouse ones. The read terminates 4 residues before the CDR3 end, so the remaining end is supplied by the germline J gene. The J gene is TRBJ1-1, the V gene TRBV31; D perhaps matches TRBD1 (6 bases). Trimming removed 0 bases from V and 3 bases from J, with 8 bases in between. Germline CDR1 is GKSSPN and CDR2 is SITVG. This CDR3 spans 13 amino acids. CDR3 bases read: TGTGCCTGGAGTCTACAGGGTGACACA. Protein sequence: CAWSLQGDT. From start to end, the CDR3 is CAWSLQGDTEVFF.

This clone was picked up a small number of times. The listed genes are named as in mouse. The read gets to within 4 residues of the CDR3 end, and the germline J gene fills in the rest. The rearrangement joins TRBV17 to TRBJ2-5; D not resolved. V was clipped by 0 bases and J by 2 bases, with 9 bases between them. This CDR3 has 15 amino acids. Germline CDR1 MNHDT, CDR2 YYDKIL. The part of the CDR3 DNA that was read is TGTGCTAGCAGTAGAGATCGGGTGGGCCAAGAC. Encoded protein: CASSRDRVGQD. The full-length CDR3 reads as CASSRDRVGQDTQYF.

Comment on this clone: Gene names and germline refer to mouse. The sequenced fragment ends 4 residues before the CDR3 boundary, so the rest is inferred from the germline J gene. V and J are TRBV1 and TRBJ2-5, with a weak D call TRBD2 (6 bases). The CDR3 totals 16 residues. The V end lost 1 base, the J end lost 0 bases, and 11 bases lay between the germline ends. CDR1 and CDR2 from the germline V gene are NSQYPW and LRSPGD (reference sequence). The CDR3: CTCSAGLGHNQDTQYF. The CDR3 bases that were read are TGCACCTGCAGTGCAGGCCTGGGGCATAACCAAGAC.

About this clone itself: The germline and genes are mouse ones. The read halts 4 residues ahead of the CDR3 end, with the missing end drawn from the germline J gene. The gene calls are TRBV13-3 and TRBJ2-2; TRBD1 aligns across 10 bases. J gave up 4 bases and V 0 bases, and 6 bases lay outside the gene matches. Germline V gives CDR1 NNHDY, CDR2 SYVADS. The CDR3 spans 17 residues. CDR3 DNA (partial): TGTGCCAGCAGTGATGGTGGGACAGGGGTCCCCACCGGG. Translated: CASSDGGTGVPTG. The CDR3, in full, reads CASSDGGTGVPTGQLYF.

Of note for this clone: Genes and germline are mouse. Read data end 4 residues before the CDR3 end; the end is taken from the germline J gene. V usage is TRBV13-1 and J usage is TRBJ1-4; D may be TRBD1 (6 bases). The CDR3 is made up of 16 amino acids. V was cut by 1 base and J by 4 bases, with 14 bases left in between. CDR1 is NSHNY and CDR2 is SYGAGN in the germline V gene. The CDR3 bases that were read are TGTGCCAGCAGTGATCCCCCGGGACAAAACAACGAA. Translated, it gives CASSDPPGQNNE. The entire CDR3 is CASSDPPGQNNERLFF.

For this clone: The gene symbols are mouse symbols. The CDR3 end falls 4 residues outside the read, so it is completed with the germline J gene. This rearrangement joins TRBV16 to TRBJ2-5; 9 bases are shared with TRBD1. The CDR3 consists of 14 residues. Looked up from germline, CDR1 is SGHSA and CDR2 is FRNQAP. The CDR3 sequence is CASSHRGRRDTQYF. Partial CDR3 DNA: TGTGCAAGCAGTCACAGGGGGCGGAGGGAC.